The sequence of this T cell receptor (beta chain) was determined in a study of blood T cell repertoires in COVID-19. Germline assignment: CDR1 LGHDT and CDR2 YNNKEL (reference sequence). This CDR3 contains 12 residues. Deletions cut 0 bases from V and 15 bases from J, with 12 bases between. In its sample, this clone was seen once. In the source study's methods: Estimates of nucleated cell counts were drawn from the amplification of reference gene primers. Using immunoSEQ multiplex PCR, the repertoire was profiled, and TCRdb retains in-frame clones only, with some absent. V, J and clone size were drawn from that table, and D and trimming were deduced from the DNA. The sample carries approximately 300,000 clones, nearly 90% recorded once.

The chain joins TRBV3-1 (or the pseudogene TRBV3-2) to TRBJ2-1; D is undetermined. Sequences were obtained from peripheral blood. The sequence derives from a woman aged 25 to 39 with COVID-19, enrolled during active disease. The CDR3 region has the DNA TGTGCCAGCAGCCAAGATTCAGGTCAGCTGTTCTTC. Its protein is CASSQDSGQLFF.